A selection of T cell receptor beta chains follows, all from one sample in a study of T cells after yellow fever vaccination. TCRdb used MiXCR to reprocess the 5' RACE reads, holding one entry per CDR3 protein. Among 550,000 to 750,000 distinct CDR3 sequences listed, approximately 12% were seen once. The sample consisted of PBMCs, taken on the day of the yellow fever booster vaccination. These receptors originate from a man aged 25-40 years who received the YFV17D yellow fever vaccine. Each CDR3 is given with its conserved first and last residue. D genes are given only for firm matches.

D	V	length	CDR3
-	TRBV19	13	CASSPIMRAEQYF
-	TRBV7-9	14	CASTGNPNTGELFF
-	TRBV12-3/TRBV12-4	13	CASSPSGGGELFF
-	TRBV9	15	CASSSGPAAYNEQFF
-	TRBV6-2/TRBV6-3	14	CASSSRQLQETQYF
TRBD1	TRBV12-3/TRBV12-4	14	CASSPDRVGNTIYF
-	TRBV7-2	15	CASSLPMWIGEKLFF
-	TRBV7-9	13	CASSPAEKETQYF
-	TRBV7-9	17	CASSRSTWGTAKNIQYF
-	TRBV27	15	CASSPPSTIAYEQYF
-	TRBV5-8	14	CASSAEAVSYEQYF
TRBD2	TRBV29-1	12	CSGLAGYNEQFF
-	TRBV19	15	CASFQINPSYNEQFF
-	TRBV6-1	15	CASGAAWGHNSPLHF
-	TRBV12-3/TRBV12-4	14	CASSFSTGNYEQYF
-	TRBV5-1	14	CASGMLGDTGELFF
-	TRBV4-2	15	CASSQVGQASYEQYF
-	TRBV20-1	14	CSASSSGSNQPQHF
-	TRBV10-2	14	CASSGTGGLQPQHF
-	TRBV7-2	16	CASSPHWLRSGNTIYF
-	TRBV7-2	15	CASTLAPMSSYEQYF
-	TRBV6-5	12	CASGYFHHEQYF
TRBD2	TRBV7-9	15	CASRDGLAFNDEQFF
TRBD1	TRBV11-2	18	CASSLISGGSPGANVLTF
-	TRBV19	14	CASWSRQPNQPQHF
TRBD2	TRBV19	16	CASSPRTSWSSDTQYF
TRBD1	TRBV20-1	15	CSARGRTGGLSEQYF
-	TRBV7-2	11	CASSLSGTQYF
-	TRBV3-1	18	CASSQEPPGLLSGGEQFF
-	TRBV12-3/TRBV12-4	12	CASGSAWNEQYF